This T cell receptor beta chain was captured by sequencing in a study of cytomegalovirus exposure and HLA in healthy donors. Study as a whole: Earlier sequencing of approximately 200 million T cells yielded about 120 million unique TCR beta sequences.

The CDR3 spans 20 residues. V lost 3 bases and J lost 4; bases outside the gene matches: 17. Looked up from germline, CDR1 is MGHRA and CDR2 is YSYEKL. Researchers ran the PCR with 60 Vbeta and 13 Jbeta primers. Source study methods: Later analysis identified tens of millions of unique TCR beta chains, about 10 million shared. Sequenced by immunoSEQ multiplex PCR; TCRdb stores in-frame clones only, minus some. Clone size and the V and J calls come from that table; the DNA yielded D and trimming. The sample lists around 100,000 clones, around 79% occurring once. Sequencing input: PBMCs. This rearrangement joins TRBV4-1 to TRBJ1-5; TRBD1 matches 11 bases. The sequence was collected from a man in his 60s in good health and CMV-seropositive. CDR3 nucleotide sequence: TGCGCCAGCAGCCAGGTGGGACAGGGGGTTACTACCGGGAGTAATCAGCCCCAGCATTTT. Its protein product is CASSQVGQGVTTGSNQPQHF.